This T cell receptor beta chain is from a study of blood T cells in healthy people across ages. Whole-study findings and limits: Donors of long life had a larger count of naive CD4+ cells and greater diversity than aged donors. Donor CMV infection status was unknown, possibly confounding age-related changes in expanded clonotypes.

This clonotype has only one observation. Its specificity is unknown. The CDR3 runs to 19 residues. Germline CDR1 is SEHNR and CDR2 is FQNEAQ (reference sequence). Trimming left V 3 bases short and J 4 bases short, with 25 bases between. Primed by a sample-barcoded 5' primer and a J-beta primer mix, a second PCR proceeded for about 6 to 12 cycles. The authors tagged each cDNA molecule using a template-switch adaptor with 12 random nucleotides. TCRdb analysed the 5' RACE reads with MiXCR anew, one entry per CDR3 protein. The sample consists of 850,000 to 1,300,000 distinct CDR3 sequences, 35% to 55% of them appearing once. Each sample gave at least 7 million isolated PBMCs.

The material sequenced was blood. The J gene is TRBJ2-1, the V gene TRBV7-9, with D possibly matching TRBD2 (6 bases). This receptor was identified in a woman aged 55-70 years in good health. The CDR3 loop reads CASSFIRGGNSGYYNEQFF. CDR3 nucleotide sequence: TGTGCCAGCAGCTTTATTAGGGGCGGGAATTCTGGCTATTACAATGAGCAGTTCTTC.